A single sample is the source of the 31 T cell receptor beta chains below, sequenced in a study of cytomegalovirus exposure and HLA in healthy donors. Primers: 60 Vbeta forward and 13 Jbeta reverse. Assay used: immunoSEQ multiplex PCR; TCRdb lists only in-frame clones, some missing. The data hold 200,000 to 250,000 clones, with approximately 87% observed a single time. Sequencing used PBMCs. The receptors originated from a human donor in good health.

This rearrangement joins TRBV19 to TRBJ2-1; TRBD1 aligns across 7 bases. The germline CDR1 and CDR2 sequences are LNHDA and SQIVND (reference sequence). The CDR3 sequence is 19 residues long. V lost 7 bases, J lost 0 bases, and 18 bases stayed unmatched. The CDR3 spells CASTISNPRTGSSYNEQFF. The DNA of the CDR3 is TGTGCCAGTACCATTAGCAACCCTAGGACAGGTAGCTCCTACAATGAGCAGTTCTTC.

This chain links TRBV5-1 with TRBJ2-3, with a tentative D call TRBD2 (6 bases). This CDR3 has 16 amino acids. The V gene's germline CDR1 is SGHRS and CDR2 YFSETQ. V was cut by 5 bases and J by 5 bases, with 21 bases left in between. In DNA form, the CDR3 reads TGCGCCAGCAGGGTTAGCGGTCCTCGTGGGGTAGATACGCAGTATTTT. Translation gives CASRVSGPRGVDTQYF.

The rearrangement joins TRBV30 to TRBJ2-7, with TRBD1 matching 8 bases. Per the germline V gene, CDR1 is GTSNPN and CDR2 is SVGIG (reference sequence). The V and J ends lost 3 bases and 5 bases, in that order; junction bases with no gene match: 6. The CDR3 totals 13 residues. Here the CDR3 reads CAWRLRDRNEQYF. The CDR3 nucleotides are TGTGCCTGGAGACTCAGGGACAGGAACGAGCAGTACTTC. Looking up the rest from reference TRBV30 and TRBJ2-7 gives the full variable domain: SQTIHQWPATLVQPVGSPLSLECTVEGTSNPNLYWYRQAAGRGLQLLFYSVGIGQISSEVPQNLSASRPQDRQFILSSKKLLLSDSGFYLCAWRLRDRNEQYFGPGTRLTVT.

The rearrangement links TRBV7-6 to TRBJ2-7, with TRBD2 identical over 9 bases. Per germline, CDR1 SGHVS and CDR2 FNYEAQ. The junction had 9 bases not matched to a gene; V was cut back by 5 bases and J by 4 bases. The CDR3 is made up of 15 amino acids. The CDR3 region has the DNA TGTGCCAGCAGCAACGATAATAGCGGGAGATACGAGCAGTACTTC. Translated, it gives CASSNDNSGRYEQYF.

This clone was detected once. The CDR3 spells CASSQGHYLTGNSYEQYF. The CDR3 nucleotides read TGCGCCAGCAGCCAAGGACACTACTTGACAGGGAACTCCTACGAGCAGTACTTC. The J gene is TRBJ2-5, the V gene TRBV4-3, with 7 bases that match TRBD1. The end of the DNA is better explained by TRBJ2-7, so the J call may be wrong. Germline-derived CDR1 and CDR2 are LGHNA and YSLEER. CDR3 length: 18 residues.

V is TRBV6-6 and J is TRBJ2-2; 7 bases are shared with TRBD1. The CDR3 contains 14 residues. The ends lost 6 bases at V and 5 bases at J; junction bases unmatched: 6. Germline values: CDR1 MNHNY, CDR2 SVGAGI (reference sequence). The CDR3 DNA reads TGTGCCAGCAGCTTCCGACAGGGAACCGGGGAGCTGTTTTTT. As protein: CASSFRQGTGELFF.

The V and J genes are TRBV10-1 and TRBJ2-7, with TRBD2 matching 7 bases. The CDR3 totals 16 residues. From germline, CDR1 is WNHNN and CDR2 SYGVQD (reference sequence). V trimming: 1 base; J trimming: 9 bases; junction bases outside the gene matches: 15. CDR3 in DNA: TGCGCCAGCAGTGAGTACCGGGACTATACCTACGCGCGGCAGTACTTC. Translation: CASSEYRDYTYARQYF.

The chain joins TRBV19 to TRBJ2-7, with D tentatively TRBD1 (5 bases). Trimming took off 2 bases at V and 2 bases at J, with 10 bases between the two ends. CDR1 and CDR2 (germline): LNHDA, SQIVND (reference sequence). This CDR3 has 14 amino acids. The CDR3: CASSIQGTPYEQYF. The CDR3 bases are TGTGCCAGTAGTATACAGGGAACTCCCTACGAGCAGTACTTC.

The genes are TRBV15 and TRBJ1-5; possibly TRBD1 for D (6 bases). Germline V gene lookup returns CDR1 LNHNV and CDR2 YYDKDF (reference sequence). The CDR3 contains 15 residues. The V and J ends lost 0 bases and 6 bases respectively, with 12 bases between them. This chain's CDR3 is CATSRDRGAGQPQHF. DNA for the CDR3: TGTGCCACCAGCAGAGATCGGGGGGCTGGTCAGCCCCAGCATTTT.

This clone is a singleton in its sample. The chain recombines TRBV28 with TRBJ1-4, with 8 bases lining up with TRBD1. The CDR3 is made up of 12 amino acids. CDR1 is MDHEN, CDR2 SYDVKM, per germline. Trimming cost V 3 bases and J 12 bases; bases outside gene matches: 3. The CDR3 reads CASSLAGGELFF. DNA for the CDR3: TGTGCCAGCAGTTTGGCAGGGGGCGAACTGTTTTTT. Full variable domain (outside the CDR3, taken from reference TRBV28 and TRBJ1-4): DVKVTQSSRYLVKRTGEKVFLECVQDMDHENMFWYRQDPGLGLRLIYFSYDVKMKEKGDIPEGYSVSREKKERFSLILESASTNQTSMYLCASSLAGGELFFGSGTQLSVL.

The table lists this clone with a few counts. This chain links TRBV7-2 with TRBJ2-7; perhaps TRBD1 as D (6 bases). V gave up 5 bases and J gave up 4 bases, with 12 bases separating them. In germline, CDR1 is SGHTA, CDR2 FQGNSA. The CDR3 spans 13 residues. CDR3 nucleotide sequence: TGTGCCAGCAGCCAAACACAGGGATACGAGCAGTACTTC. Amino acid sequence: CASSQTQGYEQYF.

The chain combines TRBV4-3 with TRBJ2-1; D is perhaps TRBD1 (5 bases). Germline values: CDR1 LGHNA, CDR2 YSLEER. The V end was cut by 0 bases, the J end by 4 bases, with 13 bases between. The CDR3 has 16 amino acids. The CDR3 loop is CASSQDRSQGYNEQFF. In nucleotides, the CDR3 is TGCGCCAGCAGCCAAGATAGGAGCCAGGGATACAATGAGCAGTTCTTC.

The CDR3, as DNA: TGTGCCAGCAGCCTACTACAGGATCAGCCCCAGCATTTT. Translating it yields CASSLLQDQPQHF. The chain carries TRBV7-9 and TRBJ1-5; TRBD1 might be the D (5 bases). CDR1 SEHNR and CDR2 FQNEAQ come from the germline V gene (reference sequence). There are 13 residues in the CDR3. V lost 5 bases and J lost 5, with 10 bases in between.

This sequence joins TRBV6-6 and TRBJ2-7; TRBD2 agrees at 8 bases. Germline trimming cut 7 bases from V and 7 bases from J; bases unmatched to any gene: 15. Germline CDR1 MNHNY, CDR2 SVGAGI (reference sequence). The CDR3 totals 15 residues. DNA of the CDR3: TGTGCCAGCATTCCGGGGGGGGCAGGTCCTCGAGAGCAGTACTTC. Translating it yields CASIPGGAGPREQYF.

The CDR3 DNA reads as TGCAGTGCGAACGGTGGGACTACTCAGTTCTTC. This translates into CSANGGTTQFF. The V gene is TRBV20-1, the J gene TRBJ2-1, with 7 bases matching TRBD2. The CDR3 runs to 11 residues. In germline, CDR1 is DFQATT, CDR2 SNEGSKA (reference sequence). Germline trimming cut 6 bases from V and 13 bases from J; bases unmatched to any gene: 9.

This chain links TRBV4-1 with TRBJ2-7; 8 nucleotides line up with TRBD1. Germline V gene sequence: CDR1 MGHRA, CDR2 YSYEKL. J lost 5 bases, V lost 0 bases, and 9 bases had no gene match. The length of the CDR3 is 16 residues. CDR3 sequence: CASSQDTGQGRNEQYF. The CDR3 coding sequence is TGCGCCAGCAGCCAAGATACAGGACAGGGACGTAACGAGCAGTACTTC.

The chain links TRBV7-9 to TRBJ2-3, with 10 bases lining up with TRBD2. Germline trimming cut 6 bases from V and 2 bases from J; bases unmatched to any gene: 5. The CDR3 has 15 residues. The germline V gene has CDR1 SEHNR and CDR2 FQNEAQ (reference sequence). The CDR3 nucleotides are TGTGCCAGCAGGCGACTAGCGGGTCTCACAGATACGCAGTATTTT. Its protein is CASRRLAGLTDTQYF.

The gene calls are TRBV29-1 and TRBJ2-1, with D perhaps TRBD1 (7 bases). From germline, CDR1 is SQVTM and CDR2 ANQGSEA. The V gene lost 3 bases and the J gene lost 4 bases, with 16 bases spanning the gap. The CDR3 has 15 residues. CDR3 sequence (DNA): TGCAGCGTTGATAGGAGGGGGCGCGGGTACAATGAGCAGTTCTTC. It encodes CSVDRRGRGYNEQFF.

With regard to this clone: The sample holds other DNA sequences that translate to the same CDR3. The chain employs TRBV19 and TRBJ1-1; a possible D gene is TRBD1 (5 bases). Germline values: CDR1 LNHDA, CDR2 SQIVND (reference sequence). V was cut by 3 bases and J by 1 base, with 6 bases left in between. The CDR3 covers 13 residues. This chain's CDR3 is CASSIQGNTEAFF. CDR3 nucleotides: TGTGCCAGTAGTATTCAGGGGAACACTGAAGCTTTCTTT.

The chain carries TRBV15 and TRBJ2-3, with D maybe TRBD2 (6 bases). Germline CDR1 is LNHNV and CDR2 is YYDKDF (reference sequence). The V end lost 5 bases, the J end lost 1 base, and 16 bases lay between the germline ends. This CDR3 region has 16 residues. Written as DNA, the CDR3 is TGTGCCACCAGCTGGGGGGTCCTAGGCCGCACAGATACGCAGTATTTT. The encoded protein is CATSWGVLGRTDTQYF.

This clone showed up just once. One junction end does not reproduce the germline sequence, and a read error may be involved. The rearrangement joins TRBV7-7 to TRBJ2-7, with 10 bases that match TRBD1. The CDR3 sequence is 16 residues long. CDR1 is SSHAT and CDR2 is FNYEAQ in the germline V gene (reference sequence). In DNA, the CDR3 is TGTGCTAGCAGCTTAGGACCCGGGACAGGGGACTACGAGCAGTACTTC. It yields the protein CASSLGPGTGDYEQYF.

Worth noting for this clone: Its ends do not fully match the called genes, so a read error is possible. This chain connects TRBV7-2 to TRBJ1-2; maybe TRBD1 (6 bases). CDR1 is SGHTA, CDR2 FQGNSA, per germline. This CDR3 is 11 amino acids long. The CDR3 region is CASSLAARDNF. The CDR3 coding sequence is TGTGCCAGCAGCTTAGCGGCCCGGGACAACTTC.

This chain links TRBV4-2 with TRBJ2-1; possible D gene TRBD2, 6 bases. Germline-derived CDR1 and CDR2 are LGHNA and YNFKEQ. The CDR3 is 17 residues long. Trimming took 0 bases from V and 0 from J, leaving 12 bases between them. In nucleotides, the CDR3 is TGTGCCAGCAGCCAAGACGGGATAGCGGACTCCTACAATGAGCAGTTCTTC. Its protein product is CASSQDGIADSYNEQFF.

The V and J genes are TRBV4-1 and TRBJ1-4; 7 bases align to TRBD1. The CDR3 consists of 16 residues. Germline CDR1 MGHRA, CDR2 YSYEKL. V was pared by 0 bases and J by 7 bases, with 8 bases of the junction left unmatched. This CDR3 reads CASSQDTGGQVEKLFF. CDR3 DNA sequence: TGCGCCAGCAGCCAAGATACGGGTGGACAGGTTGAAAAACTGTTTTTT.

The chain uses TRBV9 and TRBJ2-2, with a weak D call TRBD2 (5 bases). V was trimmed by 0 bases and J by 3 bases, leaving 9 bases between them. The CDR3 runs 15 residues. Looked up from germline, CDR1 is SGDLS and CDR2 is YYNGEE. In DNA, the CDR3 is TGTGCCAGCAGCGTAGAGGACTCCTACACCGGGGAGCTGTTTTTT. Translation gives CASSVEDSYTGELFF.

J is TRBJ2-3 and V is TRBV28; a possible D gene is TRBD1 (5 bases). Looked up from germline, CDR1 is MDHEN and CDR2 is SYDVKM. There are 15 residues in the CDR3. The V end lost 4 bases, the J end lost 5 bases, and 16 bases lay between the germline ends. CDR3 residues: CASSSSGWGKDTQYF. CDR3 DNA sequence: TGTGCCAGCAGTTCATCCGGGTGGGGCAAAGATACGCAGTATTTT.

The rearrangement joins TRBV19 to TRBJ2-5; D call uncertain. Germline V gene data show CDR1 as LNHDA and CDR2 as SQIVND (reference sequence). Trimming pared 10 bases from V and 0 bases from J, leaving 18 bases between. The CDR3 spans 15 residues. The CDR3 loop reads CATRRSLSYQETQYF. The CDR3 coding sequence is TGTGCCACGAGACGGAGCCTATCGTACCAAGAGACCCAGTACTTC.

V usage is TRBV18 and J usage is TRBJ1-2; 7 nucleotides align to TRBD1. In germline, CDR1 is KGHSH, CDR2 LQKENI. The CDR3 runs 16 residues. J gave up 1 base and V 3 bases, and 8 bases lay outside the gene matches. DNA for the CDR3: TGTGCCAGCTCACCCCGATTGACAGGGAGTAACTATGGCTACACCTTC. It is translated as CASSPRLTGSNYGYTF. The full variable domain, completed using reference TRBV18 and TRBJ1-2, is NAGVMQNPRHLVRRRGQEARLRCSPMKGHSHVYWYRQLPEEGLKFMVYLQKENIIDESGMPKERFSAEFPKEGPSILRIQQVVRGDSAAYFCASSPRLTGSNYGYTFGSGTRLTVV.

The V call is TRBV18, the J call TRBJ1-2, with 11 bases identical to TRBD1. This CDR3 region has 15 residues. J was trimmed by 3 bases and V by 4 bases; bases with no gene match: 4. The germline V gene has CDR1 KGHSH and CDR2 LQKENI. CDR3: CASSLWDRGDYGYTF. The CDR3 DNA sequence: TGTGCCAGCTCACTTTGGGACAGGGGGGACTATGGCTACACCTTC.

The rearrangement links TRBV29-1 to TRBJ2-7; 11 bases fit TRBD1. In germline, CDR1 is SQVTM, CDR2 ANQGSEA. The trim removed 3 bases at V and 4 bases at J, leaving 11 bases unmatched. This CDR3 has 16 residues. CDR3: CSVDLHGQGARYEQYF. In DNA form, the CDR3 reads TGCAGCGTTGACCTTCACGGACAGGGGGCAAGATACGAGCAGTACTTC.

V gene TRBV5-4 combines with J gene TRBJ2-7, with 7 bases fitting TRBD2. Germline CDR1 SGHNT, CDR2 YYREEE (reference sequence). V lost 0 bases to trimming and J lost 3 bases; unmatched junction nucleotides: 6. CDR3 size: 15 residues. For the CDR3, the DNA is TGTGCCAGCAGCTTGGCTAGCGGAGTAAGCTACGAGCAGTACTTC. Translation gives CASSLASGVSYEQYF.